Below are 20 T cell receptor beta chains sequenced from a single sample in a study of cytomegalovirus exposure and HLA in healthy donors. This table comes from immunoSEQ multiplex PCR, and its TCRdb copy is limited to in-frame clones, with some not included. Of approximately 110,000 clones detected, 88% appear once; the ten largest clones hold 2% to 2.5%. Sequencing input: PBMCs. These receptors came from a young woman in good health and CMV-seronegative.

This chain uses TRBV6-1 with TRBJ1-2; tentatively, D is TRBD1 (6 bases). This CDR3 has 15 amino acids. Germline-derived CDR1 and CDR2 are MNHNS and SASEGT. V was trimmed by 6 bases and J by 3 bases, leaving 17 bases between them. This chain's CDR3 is CASSLRGIGDYGYTF. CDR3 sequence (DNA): TGTGCCAGCAGCCTTAGGGGGATAGGGGACTATGGCTACACCTTC.

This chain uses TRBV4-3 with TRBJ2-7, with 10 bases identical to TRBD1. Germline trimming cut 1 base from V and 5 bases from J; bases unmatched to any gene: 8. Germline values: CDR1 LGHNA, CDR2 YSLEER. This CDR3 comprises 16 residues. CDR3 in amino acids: CASSQGPGTGVHEQYF. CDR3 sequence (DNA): TGCGCCAGCAGCCAAGGTCCCGGGACAGGGGTCCACGAGCAGTACTTC.

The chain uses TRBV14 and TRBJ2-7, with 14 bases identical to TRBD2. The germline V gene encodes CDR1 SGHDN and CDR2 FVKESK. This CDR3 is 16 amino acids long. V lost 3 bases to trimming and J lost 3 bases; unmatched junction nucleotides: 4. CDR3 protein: CASSHGLAGGGYEQYF. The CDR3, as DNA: TGTGCCAGCAGCCACGGACTAGCGGGGGGAGGCTACGAGCAGTACTTC.

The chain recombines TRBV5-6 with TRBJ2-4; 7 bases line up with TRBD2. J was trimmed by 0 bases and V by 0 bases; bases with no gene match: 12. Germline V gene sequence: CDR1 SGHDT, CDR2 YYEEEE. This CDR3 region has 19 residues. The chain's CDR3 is CASSLVGVASGLAKNIQYF. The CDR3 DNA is TGTGCCAGCAGCTTGGTAGGGGTAGCTAGCGGCCTAGCCAAAAACATTCAGTACTTC.

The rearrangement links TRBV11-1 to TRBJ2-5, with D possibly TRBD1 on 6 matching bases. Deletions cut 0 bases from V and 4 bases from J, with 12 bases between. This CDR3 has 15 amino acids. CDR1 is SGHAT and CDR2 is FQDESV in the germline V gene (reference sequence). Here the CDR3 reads CASSLAGGMGETQYF. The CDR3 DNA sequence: TGTGCCAGCAGCTTAGCTGGGGGCATGGGAGAGACCCAGTACTTC. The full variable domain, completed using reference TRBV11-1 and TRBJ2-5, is EAEVAQSPRYKITEKSQAVAFWCDPISGHATLYWYRQILGQGPELLVQFQDESVVDDSQLPKDRFSAERLKGVDSTLKIQPAELGDSAMYLCASSLAGGMGETQYFGPGTRLLVL.

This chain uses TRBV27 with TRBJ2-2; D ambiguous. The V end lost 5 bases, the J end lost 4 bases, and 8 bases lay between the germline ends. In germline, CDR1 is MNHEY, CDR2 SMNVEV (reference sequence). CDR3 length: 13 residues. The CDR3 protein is CASSQDVTGELFF. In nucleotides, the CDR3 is TGTGCCAGCAGTCAGGATGTCACCGGGGAGCTGTTTTTT.

CDR3 sequence reads: CASSLGQLNTEAFF. The CDR3 DNA reads as TGTGCCAGCAGCTTGGGACAGCTGAACACTGAAGCTTTCTTT. The genes are TRBV7-2 and TRBJ1-1; 7 bases match TRBD1. CDR3 length equals 14 residues. Trimming removed 3 bases from V and 0 bases from J; junction bases left unmatched: 1. Germline CDR1 is SGHTA and CDR2 is FQGNSA.

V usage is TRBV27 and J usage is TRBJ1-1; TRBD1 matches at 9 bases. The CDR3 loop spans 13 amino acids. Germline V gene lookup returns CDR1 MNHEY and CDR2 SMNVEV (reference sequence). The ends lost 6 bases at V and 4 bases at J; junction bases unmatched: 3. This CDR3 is CASRQTGGTEAFF. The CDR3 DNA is TGTGCCAGCAGGCAGACAGGGGGCACTGAAGCTTTCTTT.

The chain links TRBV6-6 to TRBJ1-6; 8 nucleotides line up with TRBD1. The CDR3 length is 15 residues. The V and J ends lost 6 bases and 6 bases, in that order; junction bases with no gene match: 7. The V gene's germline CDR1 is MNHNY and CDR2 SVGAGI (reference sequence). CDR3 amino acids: CASSDGTGRNSPLHF. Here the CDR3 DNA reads TGTGCCAGCAGCGACGGGACAGGCCGTAATTCACCCCTCCACTTT.

Here the CDR3 reads CASSSFGQGAPKPQHF. CDR3 nucleotides: TGTGCCAGCAGCTCTTTCGGACAGGGGGCTCCCAAGCCCCAGCATTTT. The chain recombines TRBV7-9 with TRBJ1-5; TRBD1 matches 11 bases. The V gene's germline CDR1 is SEHNR and CDR2 FQNEAQ (reference sequence). This CDR3 is built from 16 residues. The trim removed 4 bases at V and 8 bases at J, leaving 10 bases unmatched.

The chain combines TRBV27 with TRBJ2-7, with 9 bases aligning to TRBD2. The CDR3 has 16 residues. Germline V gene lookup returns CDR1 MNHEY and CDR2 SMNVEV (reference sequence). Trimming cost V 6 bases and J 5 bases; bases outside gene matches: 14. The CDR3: CASRPWEREADDEQYF. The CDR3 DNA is TGTGCCAGCAGGCCGTGGGAGCGGGAGGCCGACGACGAGCAGTACTTC.

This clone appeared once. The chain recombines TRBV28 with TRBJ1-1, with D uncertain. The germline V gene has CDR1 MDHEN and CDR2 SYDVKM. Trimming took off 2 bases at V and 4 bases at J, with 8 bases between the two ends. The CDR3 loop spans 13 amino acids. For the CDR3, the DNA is TGTGCCAGCAGTTTAATTCGGTCCACTGAAGCTTTCTTT. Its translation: CASSLIRSTEAFF.

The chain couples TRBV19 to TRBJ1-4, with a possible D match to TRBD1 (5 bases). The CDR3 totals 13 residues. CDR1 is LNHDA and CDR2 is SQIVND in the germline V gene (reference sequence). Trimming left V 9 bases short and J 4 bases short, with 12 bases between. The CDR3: CASYAGYNEKLFF. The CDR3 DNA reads TGTGCCAGCTACGCAGGGTATAATGAAAAACTGTTTTTT.

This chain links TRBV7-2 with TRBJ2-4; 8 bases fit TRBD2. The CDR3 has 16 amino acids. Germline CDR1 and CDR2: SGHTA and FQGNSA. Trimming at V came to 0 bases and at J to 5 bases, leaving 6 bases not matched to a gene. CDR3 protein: CASSLALGGAENIQYF. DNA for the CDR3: TGTGCCAGCAGCTTAGCGCTCGGGGGGGCTGAAAACATTCAGTACTTC.

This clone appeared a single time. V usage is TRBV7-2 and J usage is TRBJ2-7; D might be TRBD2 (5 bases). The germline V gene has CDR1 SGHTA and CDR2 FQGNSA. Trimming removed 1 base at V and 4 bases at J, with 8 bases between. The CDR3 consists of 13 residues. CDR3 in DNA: TGTGCCAGCAGCTTAGAGGAGGTGTACGAGCAGTACTTC. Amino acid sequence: CASSLEEVYEQYF. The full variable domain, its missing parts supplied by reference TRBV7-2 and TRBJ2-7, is GAGVSQSPSNKVTEKGKDVELRCDPISGHTALYWYRQSLGQGLEFLIYFQGNSAPDKSGLPSDRFSAERTGGSVSTLTIQRTQQEDSAVYLCASSLEEVYEQYFGPGTRLTVT.

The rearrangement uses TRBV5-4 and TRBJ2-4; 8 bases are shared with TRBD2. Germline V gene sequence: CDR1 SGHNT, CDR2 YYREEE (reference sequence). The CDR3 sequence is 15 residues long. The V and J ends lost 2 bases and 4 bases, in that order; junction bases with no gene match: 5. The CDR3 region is CASSLFREGKNIQYF. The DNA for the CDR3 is TGTGCCAGCAGCTTATTCCGGGAGGGAAAAAACATTCAGTACTTC.

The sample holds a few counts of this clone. The CDR3 protein is CASSGQGREQYF. The CDR3 DNA reads TGTGCCAGCAGCGGACAGGGTCGAGAGCAGTACTTC. This chain uses TRBV5-6 with TRBJ2-7; 8 bases line up with TRBD1. The germline CDR1 and CDR2 sequences are SGHDT and YYEEEE. The CDR3 is 12 amino acids. The J segment lost 7 bases and the V segment lost 4 bases, leaving 4 bases of the junction unmatched.

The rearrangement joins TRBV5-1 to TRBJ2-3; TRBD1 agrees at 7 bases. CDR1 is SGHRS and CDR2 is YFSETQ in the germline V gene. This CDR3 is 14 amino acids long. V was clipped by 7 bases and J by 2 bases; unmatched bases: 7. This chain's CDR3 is CASQRDSATDTQYF. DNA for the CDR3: TGCGCCAGCCAACGGGACAGCGCCACAGATACGCAGTATTTT.

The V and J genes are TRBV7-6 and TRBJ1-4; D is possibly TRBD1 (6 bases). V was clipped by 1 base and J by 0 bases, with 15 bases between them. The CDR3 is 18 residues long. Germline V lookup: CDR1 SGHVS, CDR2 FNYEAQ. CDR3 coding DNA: TGTGCCAGCAGCTTAGACAGGGTGGGACCTGCAACTAATGAAAAACTGTTTTTT. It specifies CASSLDRVGPATNEKLFF.

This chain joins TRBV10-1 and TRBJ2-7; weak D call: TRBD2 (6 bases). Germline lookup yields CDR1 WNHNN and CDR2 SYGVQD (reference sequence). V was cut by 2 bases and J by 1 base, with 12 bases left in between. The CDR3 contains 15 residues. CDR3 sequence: CASSETGVPSYEQYF. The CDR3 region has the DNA TGCGCCAGCAGTGAGACGGGGGTACCATCCTACGAGCAGTACTTC.